The source of this T cell receptor beta chain is a study of T cells in Graves' hyperthyroidism and ophthalmopathy. Broader study findings: The model anticipated ophthalmopathy a median approximately 6.7 months pre-onset.

The source material, RNA transcripts, was used to amplify TCR beta CDR3 regions. HTBI primers were the set used in a first-round RT-PCR of the TCR CDR3. TCRdb passed the multiplex PCR reads through MiXCR, listing each CDR3 protein once. The data show 540,000 or so distinct CDR3 sequences, approximately 14% seen once. Germline lookup yields CDR1 MDHEN and CDR2 SYDVKM. Trimming removed 4 bases from V and 3 bases from J, with 9 bases in between. This CDR3 has 13 amino acids. Each diagnosis drew on symptoms, thyroxine, TRAb, thyroid ultrasound and orbital computed tomography findings. The table lists this clonotype with many counts. Antigen specificity is unknown.

The J gene is TRBJ1-2, the V gene TRBV28; the D is unclear. The source is a woman in her 30s with Graves' hyperthyroidism. Sequences were obtained from blood. CDR3 residues: CASSWNPYYGYTF. The CDR3 DNA follows: TGTGCCAGCAGTTGGAATCCCTACTATGGCTACACCTTC.